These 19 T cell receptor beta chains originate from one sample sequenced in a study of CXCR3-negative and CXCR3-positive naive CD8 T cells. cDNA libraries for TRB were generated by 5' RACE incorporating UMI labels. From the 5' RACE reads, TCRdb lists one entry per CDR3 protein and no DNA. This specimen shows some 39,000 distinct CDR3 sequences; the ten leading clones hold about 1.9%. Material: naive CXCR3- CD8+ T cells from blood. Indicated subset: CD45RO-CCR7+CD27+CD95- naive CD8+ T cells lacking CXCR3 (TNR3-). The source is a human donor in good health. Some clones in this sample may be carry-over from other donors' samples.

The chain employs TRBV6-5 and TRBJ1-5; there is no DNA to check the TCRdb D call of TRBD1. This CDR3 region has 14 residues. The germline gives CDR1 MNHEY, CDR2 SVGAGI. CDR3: CASSLTANNQPQHF.

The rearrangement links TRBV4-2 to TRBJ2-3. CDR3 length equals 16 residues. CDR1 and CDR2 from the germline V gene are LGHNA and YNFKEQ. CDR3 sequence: CASSQGSVEVTDTQYF.

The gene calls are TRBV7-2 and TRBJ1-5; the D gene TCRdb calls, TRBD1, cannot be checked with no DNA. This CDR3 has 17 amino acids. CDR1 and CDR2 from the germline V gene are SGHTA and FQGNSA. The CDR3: CASSLAGGVYNNQPQHF.

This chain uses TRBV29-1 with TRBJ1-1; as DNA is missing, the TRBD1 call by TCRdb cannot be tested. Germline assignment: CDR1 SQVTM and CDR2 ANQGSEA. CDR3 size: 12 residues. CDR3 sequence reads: CSVGGQLDEAFF.

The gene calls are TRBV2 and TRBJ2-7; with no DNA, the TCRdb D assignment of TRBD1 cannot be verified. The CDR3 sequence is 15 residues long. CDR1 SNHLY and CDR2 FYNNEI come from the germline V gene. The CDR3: CASSERTGSSYEQYF. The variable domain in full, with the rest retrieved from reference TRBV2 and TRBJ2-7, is EPEVTQTPSHQVTQMGQEVILRCVPISNHLYFYWYRQILGQKVEFLVSFYNNEISEKSEIFDDQFSVERPDGSNFTLKIRSTKLEDSAMYFCASSERTGSSYEQYFGPGTRLTVT.

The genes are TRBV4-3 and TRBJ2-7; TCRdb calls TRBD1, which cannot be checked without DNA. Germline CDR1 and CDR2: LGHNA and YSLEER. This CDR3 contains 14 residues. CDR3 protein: CASSQDGQGVEQYF.

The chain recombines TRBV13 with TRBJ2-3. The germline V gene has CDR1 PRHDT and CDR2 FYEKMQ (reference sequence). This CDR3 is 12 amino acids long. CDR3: CASSTHPDTQYF.

The CDR3 here is CASSQSGKSGANVLTF. V gene TRBV14 combines with J gene TRBJ2-6; lacking DNA, the TRBD1 call made by TCRdb goes unchecked. The CDR3 sequence is 16 residues long. CDR1 SGHDN and CDR2 FVKESK come from the germline V gene.

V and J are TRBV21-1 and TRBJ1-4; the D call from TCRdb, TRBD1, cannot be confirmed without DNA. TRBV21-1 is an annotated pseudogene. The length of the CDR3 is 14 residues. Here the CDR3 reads CASSKVRGFEKLFF.

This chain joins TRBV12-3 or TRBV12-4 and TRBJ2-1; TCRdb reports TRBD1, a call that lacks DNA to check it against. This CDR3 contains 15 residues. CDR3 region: CASTTDSHYRNEQFF.

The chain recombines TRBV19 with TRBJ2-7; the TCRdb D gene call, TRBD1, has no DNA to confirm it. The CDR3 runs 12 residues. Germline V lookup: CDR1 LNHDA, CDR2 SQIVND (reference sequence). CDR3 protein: CASKGVPYEQYF.

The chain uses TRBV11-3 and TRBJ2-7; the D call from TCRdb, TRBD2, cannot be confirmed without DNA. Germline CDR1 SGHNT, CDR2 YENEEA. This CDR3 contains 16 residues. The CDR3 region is CASSNPGGQDPYEQYF.

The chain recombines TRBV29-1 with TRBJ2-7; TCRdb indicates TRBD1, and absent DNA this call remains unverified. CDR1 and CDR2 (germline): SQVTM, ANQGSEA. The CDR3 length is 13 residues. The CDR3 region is CSVGPGGTYEQYF.

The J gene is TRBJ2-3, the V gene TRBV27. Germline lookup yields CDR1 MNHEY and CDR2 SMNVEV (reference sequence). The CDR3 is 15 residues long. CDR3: CASSSRTVGTDTQYF.

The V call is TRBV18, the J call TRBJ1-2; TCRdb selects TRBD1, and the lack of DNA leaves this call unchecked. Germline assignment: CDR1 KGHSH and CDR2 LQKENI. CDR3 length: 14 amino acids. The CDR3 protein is CASSGQNPIYGYTF.

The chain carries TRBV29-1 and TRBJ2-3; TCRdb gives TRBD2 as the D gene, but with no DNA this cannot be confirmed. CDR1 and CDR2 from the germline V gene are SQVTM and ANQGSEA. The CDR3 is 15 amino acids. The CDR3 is CSVLGLAGETDTQYF.

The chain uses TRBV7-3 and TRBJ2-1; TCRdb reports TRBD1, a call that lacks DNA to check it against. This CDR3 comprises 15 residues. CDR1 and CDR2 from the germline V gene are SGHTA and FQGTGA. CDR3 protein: CASRRTASSYNEQFF.

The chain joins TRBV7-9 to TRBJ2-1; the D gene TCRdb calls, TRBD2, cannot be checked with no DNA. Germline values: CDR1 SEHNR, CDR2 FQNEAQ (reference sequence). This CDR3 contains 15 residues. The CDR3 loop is CASSSSGAGYNEQFF.

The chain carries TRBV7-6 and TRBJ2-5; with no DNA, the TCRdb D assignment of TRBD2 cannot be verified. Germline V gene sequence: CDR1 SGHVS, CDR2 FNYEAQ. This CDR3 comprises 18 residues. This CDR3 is CASSLPGLAGLPPPTQYF.